This TCR beta chain is from a study of chemoradiotherapy in HPV16-positive cancers. Looking at the study overall: Candidate HPV-specific clones and shared TCR motifs came from a couple of HPV16-positive patients.

Findings and limits, study-wide: For HPV16-positive patients, expanding HPV-responsive T cells associated with longer recurrence-free survival. Non-HPV-specific T cells did not expand in tumors during treatment, whereas candidate HPV-specific clones and E7-related motifs did.

This CDR3 is built from 16 residues. Trimming cost V 7 bases and J 0 bases; bases outside gene matches: 8. Germline assignment: CDR1 LNHDA and CDR2 SQIVND (reference sequence). Repertoires were sampled repeatedly during chemoradiotherapy. Data came from immunoSEQ multiplex PCR; TCRdb stores just in-frame clones and leaves some out. The profile shows more than 9,000 clones, 65% to 70% of them singletons. With regard to this clone: Its antigen is as yet unknown.

This specimen was acquired from a patient who underwent chemoradiotherapy. The TCR sequence derives from a human donor with HPV-associated anogenital cancer. V and J are TRBV19 and TRBJ2-3, with 9 bases lining up with TRBD1. The CDR3 protein is CASTNRQGGSTDTQYF. The CDR3 nucleotides read TGTGCCAGTACGAATAGACAGGGGGGCAGCACAGATACGCAGTATTTT.